Listed below are T cell receptor beta chains from one sample, sequenced in a study of blood T cell repertoires in COVID-19. Here immunoSEQ multiplex PCR was the method, and the copy in TCRdb shows in-frame clones only, minus some. The sample shows 150,000 to 200,000 clones, around four fifths of them seen only once. Sequencing was carried out using peripheral blood. These receptor sequences come from an elderly woman with active or convalescent COVID-19. CDR3s include the opening cysteine and the closing phenylalanine or tryptophan. The D gene is left open where the match is weak. Expanded clones get a size class; other rows say once, few or many, or leave the size out.

.	TRBD2	TRBV4-3	TRBJ2-5	TGCGCCAGCAGCCAAGATCAGCGGGGGGGAAGAGAGGCCCAGTACTTC	CASSQDQRGGREAQYF
.	.	TRBV15	TRBJ2-3	TGTGCCACCAGCAGAGCCCAGGACTTGTCGGATACGCAGTATTTT	CATSRAQDLSDTQYF
few	.	TRBV4-3	TRBJ1-3	TGCGCCAGCAGCCCCGACCCGGGAGCCGCCTCTGGAAACACCATATATTTT	CASSPDPGAASGNTIYF
.	.	TRBV11-3	TRBJ1-1	TGTGCCAGCAGCTTAGATTGGGGAGGGACTGAAGCTTTCTTT	CASSLDWGGTEAFF
.	TRBD1	TRBV7-4	TRBJ1-4	TGTGCCAGCAGCTCAGGACAGGGTCCTAATGAAAAACTGTTTTTT	CASSSGQGPNEKLFF
.	.	TRBV27	TRBJ2-7	TGTGCCAGCAGGCCTAGCTCCTACGAGCAGTACTTC	CASRPSSYEQYF
.	.	TRBV5-1	TRBJ1-1	TGCGCCAGCAGCCGCGGGGACGGGCAGAACACTGAAGCTTTCTTT	CASSRGDGQNTEAFF
.	.	TRBV7-2	TRBJ1-5	TGTGCCAGCAGCTTAGATACTATATCAAACCAGCCCCAGCATTTT	CASSLDTISNQPQHF
.	.	TRBV27	TRBJ1-5	TGTGCCAGCAGTCCAAGTGACCCAGGTACGAATCAGCCCCAGCATTTT	CASSPSDPGTNQPQHF
.	.	TRBV18	TRBJ2-7	TGTGCCAGCTCAGTCATACACAGTGCCAACTACGAGCAGTACTTC	CASSVIHSANYEQYF
.	TRBD1	TRBV19	TRBJ2-5	TGTGCCAGTAGTTCCCGGGACAGGGGGCAAGAGACCCAGTACTTC	CASSSRDRGQETQYF
.	.	TRBV10-3	TRBJ1-2	TGTGCCATCAGTGACAGGGGTATAGGCTACACCTTC	CAISDRGIGYTF
.	TRBD2	TRBV6-6	TRBJ2-1	TGTGCCAGCAGTCGAGGAGCGGGACTAGCGGACAATGAGCAGTTCTTC	CASSRGAGLADNEQFF
.	.	TRBV6-4	TRBJ1-6	TGTGCCAGCAGTGACGACGGGGGGGTTAATTCACCCCTCCACTTT	CASSDDGGVNSPLHF
.	.	TRBV18	TRBJ1-1	TGTGCCAGCTCAGTGATGGGGGCGAACACTGAAGCTTTCTTT	CASSVMGANTEAFF
.	TRBD2	TRBV5-1	TRBJ2-1	TGCGCCAGCAGCTTGTTCGGGACTAGCCTCGATGAGCAGTTCTTC	CASSLFGTSLDEQFF
.	TRBD1	TRBV27	TRBJ1-4	TGTGCCAGCAGTCCCGGGGACAGGCCAAATGAAAAACTGTTTTTT	CASSPGDRPNEKLFF
.	.	TRBV7-2	TRBJ2-2	TGTGCCAGCAGCCCCAGAAACACCGGGGAGCTGTTTTTT	CASSPRNTGELFF
.	TRBD1	TRBV4-1	TRBJ1-5	TGCGCCAGCAGCCCCCTTAGAGGACAGGACAATCAGCCCCAGCATTTT	CASSPLRGQDNQPQHF
.	TRBD2	TRBV4-3	TRBJ2-1	TGCGCCAGCAGCCAGACCCTAGCGGGGGGGTACAATGAGCAGTTCTTC	CASSQTLAGGYNEQFF
.	TRBD1	TRBV12-5	TRBJ1-5	TGTGCTAGTGGCCCAAATGGGACAGATTTAGTTAATCAGCCCCAGCATTTT	CASGPNGTDLVNQPQHF
.	.	TRBV5-1	TRBJ1-6	TGCGCCAGCGCGGTGGAGGGAGGTAGGCCCCTCCACTTT	CASAVEGGRPLHF
once	TRBD1	TRBV29-1	TRBJ2-1	TGCAGCGTTGTGGACAGGGAGGTTGGCAATGAGCAGTTCTTC	CSVVDREVGNEQFF
.	.	TRBV5-1	TRBJ2-7	TGCGCCAGCAGCTTGACTAACTACGAGCAGTACTTC	CASSLTNYEQYF
.	.	TRBV4-3	TRBJ2-6	TGCGCCAGCAGCCAAGAGCTGGGGCACTCTGGGGCCAACGTCCTGACTTTC	CASSQELGHSGANVLTF
.	.	TRBV27	TRBJ1-6	TGTGCCAGCAGTAACCGCGGGGTCTACTCCTATAATTCACCCCTCCACTTT	CASSNRGVYSYNSPLHF
.	.	TRBV7-9	TRBJ1-2	TGTGCCAGCAGCTTAGGTGTCAGGGATGGCTACACCTTC	CASSLGVRDGYTF
.	.	TRBV12-5	TRBJ1-4	TGTGCTAGTGGTTTGTGGGGAGTAGACGAAAAACTGTTTTTT	CASGLWGVDEKLFF
few	.	TRBV7-2	TRBJ2-5	TGTGCCAGCAGCTTAGACCCAGGGTTGAACTTGAGGAAGACCCAGTACTTC	CASSLDPGLNLRKTQYF
.	.	TRBV7-2	TRBJ2-3	TGTGCCAGCAGCTTAATGCGGGCAGATACGCAGTATTTT	CASSLMRADTQYF
.	.	TRBV10-3	TRBJ1-1	TGTGCCATCAGACTCGGACTTACCACTGAAGCTTTCTTT	CAIRLGLTTEAFF